A single sample is the source of the 6 T cell receptor beta chains below, sequenced in a study of CD8 T cells in ankylosing spondylitis. A single record per CDR3 protein comes from TCRdb applying MiXCR to the 5' RACE reads. Counted here are 200,000 to 250,000 distinct CDR3 sequences, roughly 32% occurring once; the ten biggest clones make up around 4%. The sequencing sample was made of blood, either unsorted or a sorted T cell fraction (not recorded which). Receptors originate from a male donor with ankylosing spondylitis or in good health (not recorded which).

This clonotype was seen a handful of times. The CDR3 here is CASSYYGGEGVGTDTQYF. The CDR3 DNA reads as TGTGCCAGCAGTTACTACGGGGGGGAAGGGGTTGGCACAGATACGCAGTATTTT. The chain recombines TRBV6-5 with TRBJ2-3; 8 bases fit TRBD2. V dropped 1 base and J dropped 1; count of bases not matched to a gene: 10. The CDR3 length is 18 residues. Germline CDR1 is MNHEY and CDR2 is SVGAGI.

This clonotype was observed a few times. The V and J genes are TRBV12-3 or TRBV12-4 and TRBJ2-6, with D perhaps matching TRBD1 or TRBD2 (7 bases each). V dropped 3 bases and J dropped 4 bases, with 16 bases sitting between them. The CDR3 has 17 residues. The DNA of the CDR3 is TGTGCCAGCAGTTTGGGGAGGGGGCGCGCCGGGGCCAACGTCCTGACTTTC. Its protein is CASSLGRGRAGANVLTF.

In its sample, this clonotype was seen a few times. DNA for the CDR3: TGTGCCAGCAGCCCACGGGACAGCCTCACCGGGGAGCTGTTTTTT. Protein product: CASSPRDSLTGELFF. The genes are TRBV7-8 and TRBJ2-2; 7 bases line up with TRBD1. With 5 bases clipped from V and 4 bases from J, the junction kept 7 bases outside the gene matches. The CDR3 is 15 amino acids. In germline, CDR1 is SGHVS, CDR2 FQNEAQ.

This clonotype was seen a handful of times. The J gene is TRBJ1-1, the V gene TRBV6-1, with a weak D call TRBD1 (5 bases). The V and J ends lost 6 bases and 4 bases respectively, with 21 bases between them. This CDR3 is built from 16 residues. Germline loops: CDR1 MNHNS, CDR2 SASEGT. The CDR3: CASSRPLVRAGTEAFF. As DNA, the CDR3 is TGTGCCAGCAGCCGACCCCTAGTCAGGGCGGGCACTGAAGCTTTCTTT.

The chain combines TRBV13 with TRBJ2-1; D is undetermined. Per the germline V gene, CDR1 is PRHDT and CDR2 is FYEKMQ (reference sequence). The CDR3 runs to 13 residues. Trimming left V 5 bases short and J 7 bases short, with 12 bases between. CDR3 region: CASSPERRNEQFF. As DNA, the CDR3 is TGTGCCAGCAGCCCCGAGAGGAGAAATGAGCAGTTCTTC. The full variable domain, rest sourced from reference TRBV13 and TRBJ2-1, is AAGVIQSPRHLIKEKRETATLKCYPIPRHDTVYWYQQGPGQDPQFLISFYEKMQSDKGSIPDRFSAQQFSDYHSELNMSSLELGDSALYFCASSPERRNEQFFGPGTRLTVL.

The chain carries TRBV7-2 and TRBJ2-3; a weak D match, TRBD1 (5 bases). V lost 1 base, J lost 1 base, and 9 bases lay in between. CDR1 SGHTA and CDR2 FQGNSA come from the germline V gene. The CDR3 has 15 amino acids. CDR3: CASSLVAQGTDTQYF. The DNA for the CDR3 is TGTGCCAGCAGCTTAGTGGCACAGGGCACAGATACGCAGTATTTT.